The next 2 T cell receptor beta chains were all read from a single sample in a study of blood T cell repertoires in COVID-19. Assay used: immunoSEQ multiplex PCR; TCRdb lists only in-frame clones, some missing. In the table there are about 150,000 clones, around 83% of which are singletons. Sequencing was carried out using peripheral blood. These receptors came from a human donor with acute or convalescent COVID-19. The donor label of this sample is uncertain.

The chain employs TRBV21-1 and TRBJ2-7; the table's D call TRBD2 went unverified against the DNA. TRBV21-1 constitutes a pseudogene. The CDR3 extends over 15 amino acids. CDR3 DNA: TGTGCCAGCATGAGAGCGAGGGAGAGAGCCTACGAGCAGTACGTC. It specifies CASMRARERAYEQYV.

This rearrangement joins TRBV4-2 to TRBJ2-7; D may be TRBD2 (7 bases). The CDR3 totals 16 residues. The V and J ends lost 0 bases and 0 bases respectively, with 12 bases between them. Germline CDR1 reads LGHNA; CDR2 reads YNFKEQ. CDR3 loop: CASSQDRRGRSYEQYF. The DNA of the CDR3 is TGTGCCAGCAGCCAAGATCGGCGGGGGCGCTCCTACGAGCAGTACTTC.